This T cell receptor (beta chain) emerged from a study of blood T cell repertoires in COVID-19. The overall study: T cells, B-cell-depleted T cells, or PBMCs provided the cDNA or gDNA that served as material.

CDR1 MNHEY and CDR2 SVGAGI come from the germline V gene. V was clipped by 3 bases and J by 4 bases, with 9 bases between them. The CDR3 is 13 residues long. In the study's own analysis: Reference gene primer amplification yielded estimated nucleated cell counts. Repertoires were generated with immunoSEQ multiplex PCR, while TCRdb's copy carries only in-frame clones and drops some. Clonal size and the V and J genes are those of that table, whereas D and trimming came from the DNA. The table shows about 280,000 clones, with 83% occurring only once. This chain connects TRBV6-5 to TRBJ1-1; D is possibly TRBD1 (5 bases). Sequenced input: peripheral blood. The sequence was collected from a woman between 50 and 59 years old who had recovered from COVID-19. CDR3: CASSYFGGTEAFF. CDR3 coding DNA: TGTGCCAGCAGTTATTTCGGGGGCACTGAAGCTTTCTTT.